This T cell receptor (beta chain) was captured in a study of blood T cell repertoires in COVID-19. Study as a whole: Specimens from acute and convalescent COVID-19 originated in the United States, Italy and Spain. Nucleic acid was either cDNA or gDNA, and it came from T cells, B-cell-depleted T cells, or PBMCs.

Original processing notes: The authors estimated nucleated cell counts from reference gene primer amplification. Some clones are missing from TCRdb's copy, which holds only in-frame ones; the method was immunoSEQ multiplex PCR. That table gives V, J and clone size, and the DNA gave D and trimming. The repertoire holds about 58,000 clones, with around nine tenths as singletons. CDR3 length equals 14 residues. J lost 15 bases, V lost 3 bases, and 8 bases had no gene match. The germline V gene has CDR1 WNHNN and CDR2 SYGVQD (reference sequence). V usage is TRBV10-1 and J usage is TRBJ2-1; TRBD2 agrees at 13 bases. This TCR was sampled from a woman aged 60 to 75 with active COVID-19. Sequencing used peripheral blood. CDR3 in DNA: TGCGCCAGCAGTGAAACGCGACTAGCGGGGGGTTGGTTCTTC. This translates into CASSETRLAGGWFF.